A selection of T cell receptor beta chains follows, all from one sample in a study of blood T cell repertoires in COVID-19. Generated by immunoSEQ multiplex PCR, the TCRdb table keeps only in-frame clones and is missing some. The table has approximately 300,000 clones, less than 85% seen once; the top ten hold 1.5% to 2%. The source material was PBMCs or T cells enriched from blood (not recorded which). These receptor sequences come from a woman in her twenties or thirties who had been exposed to COVID-19. The CDR3 runs from the conserved cysteine through the conserved F or W. D genes are given only for firm matches. Rows give clone size only sometimes, using once, few, many, or a class for an expanded clone.

>TRBJ2-7|NA|TRBV5-1|once
TGCGCCAGCAGACAGGATACGTACGAGCAGTACTTC
CASRQDTYEQYF
>TRBJ1-5|TRBD1|TRBV19|NA
TGTGCCAGTAGATACTTGGACAGGGGGAGCAATCAGCCCCAGCATTTT
CASRYLDRGSNQPQHF
>TRBJ2-4|TRBD2|TRBV7-2|few
TGTGCCAGCAGCGAAAATTCCGGGACTAGAGCCAAAAACATTCAGTACTTC
CASSENSGTRAKNIQYF
>TRBJ1-2|NA|TRBV16|NA
TGTGCCAGCAGCCAAGAGAGAACAATCGGGCCGGGGGGCTACACCTTC
CASSQERTIGPGGYTF
>TRBJ1-2|NA|TRBV18|NA
TGTGCCAGCTCACCGGGCAGTAACTATGGCTACACCTTC
CASSPGSNYGYTF
>TRBJ1-2|NA|TRBV2|NA
TGTGCCAGCAGTGCGACTACTACAGGGAACTATGGCTACACCTTC
CASSATTTGNYGYTF
>TRBJ2-7|NA|TRBV7-9|NA
TGTGCCAGCAGCTTAGATGGGACAAGGAACATCAACGAGCAGTACTTC
CASSLDGTRNINEQYF
>TRBJ1-1|TRBD1|TRBV6-2/TRBV6-3|NA
TGTGCCAGCAGCCCGGACAGGGCTTGGGCTCCACGAATGATCACTGAAGCTTTCTTT
CASSPDRAWAPRMITEAFF
>TRBJ2-1|TRBD1|TRBV20-1|NA
TGCAGTGCTAGTCGGGACGCAAGACAGGGTTTGGGCAATGAGCAGTTCTTC
CSASRDARQGLGNEQFF
>TRBJ2-6|NA|TRBV19|NA
TGTGCCAGTAGAAAGACTGATGGGGCCAACGTCCTGACTTTC
CASRKTDGANVLTF
>TRBJ1-5|NA|TRBV28|NA
TGTGCCAGCAGTTTAGCTGGGCCGGGCAATCAGCCCCAGCATTTT
CASSLAGPGNQPQHF
>TRBJ1-1|TRBD1|TRBV11-3|NA
TGTGCCAGCAGCTTCGGGACAGGGGGTCAAGCTTTCTTT
CASSFGTGGQAFF
>TRBJ1-3|TRBD1|TRBV6-5|NA
TGTGCCAGCAGGACAGGGGATGGAAACACCATATATTTT
CASRTGDGNTIYF
>TRBJ2-7|TRBD2|TRBV25-1|NA
TGTGCCAGCAGTGTGGGCGGGGGGCACGAGCAGTACTTC
CASSVGGGHEQYF
>TRBJ1-2|NA|TRBV15|NA
TGTGCCACCAGCAGAGATCAGACAGATTATGGCTACACCTTC
CATSRDQTDYGYTF
>TRBJ1-2|TRBD1|TRBV28|NA
TGTGCCAGCAGTTTCAGACAGGGGATGGTCTTGGGTGGCTACACCTTC
CASSFRQGMVLGGYTF
>TRBJ2-7|NA|TRBV4-2|few
TGTGCCAGCAGCCAAGAAGCTCAAGCGGGCTCCTACGAGCAGTACTTC
CASSQEAQAGSYEQYF
>TRBJ1-2|NA|TRBV19|NA
TGTGCCAGTAATTGGGGGCGTGGCTACACCTTC
CASNWGRGYTF
>TRBJ2-3|NA|TRBV9|NA
TGTGCCAGCAGCTCAGACATAGGGGGAGCTGGCACAGATACGCAGTATTTT
CASSSDIGGAGTDTQYF
>TRBJ2-1|TRBD2|TRBV28|NA
TGTGCCAGCAGGCCAGCGGGGGGGCCGACCCGCTCCTACAATGAGCAGTTCTTC
CASRPAGGPTRSYNEQFF
>TRBJ1-1|NA|TRBV4-3|NA
TGCGCCAGCAGCCGAGAAAGGGGCACTGAAGCTTTCTTT
CASSRERGTEAFF
>TRBJ1-6|TRBD1|TRBV9|once
TGTGCCAGCAGCGAGGGGGCCCCCTATAATTCACCCCTCCACTTT
CASSEGAPYNSPLHF
>TRBJ1-4|NA|TRBV5-1|NA
TGCGCCAGCAGCGCGGGTTCAACTGCAACTAATGAAAAACTGTTTTTT
CASSAGSTATNEKLFF
>TRBJ2-7|TRBD2|TRBV4-1|NA
TGCGCCAGCAGCCAAGCCAATTTAGCGGGGGGGCCCTCCTACGAGCAGTACTTC
CASSQANLAGGPSYEQYF
>TRBJ2-7|TRBD1|TRBV5-5|NA
TGTGCCAGCAGCTTGAGGCCCGGGACAGGGGGATACGAGCAGTACTTC
CASSLRPGTGGYEQYF
>TRBJ2-7|TRBD2|TRBV28|NA
TGTGCCAGCAGCGCCCGGGGACTAGCGGGGACCACTACCTACGAGCAGTACTTC
CASSARGLAGTTTYEQYF
>TRBJ2-1|TRBD2|TRBV6-1|NA
TGTGCCAGCAGTGGTTATAGCGGGAGGGCCAGGAATGAGCAGTTCTTC
CASSGYSGRARNEQFF
>TRBJ2-3|TRBD2|TRBV30|NA
TGTGCCTGGAGTTTTAAAACTAGCGGGAGAGGGGATACGCAGTATTTT
CAWSFKTSGRGDTQYF
>TRBJ1-1|TRBD1|TRBV27|NA
TGTGCCAGCAGTGTAACCGGGACAGTGAACACTGAAGCTTTCTTT
CASSVTGTVNTEAFF
>TRBJ2-1|TRBD2|TRBV7-2|NA
TGTGCCAGCAGCTTAGTGACTAGCGGGAGAGAGAATGAGCAGTTCTTC
CASSLVTSGRENEQFF
>TRBJ1-2|NA|TRBV4-3|few
TGCGCCAGCAGCCAAGATCGACTTAGCCCTGGCTACACCTTC
CASSQDRLSPGYTF
>TRBJ2-7|TRBD2|TRBV9|NA
TGTGCCAGCAGCGTAGGGGTGACTAGCGCGTCCTACGAGCAGTACTTC
CASSVGVTSASYEQYF
>TRBJ2-2|NA|TRBV6-2/TRBV6-3|NA
TGTGCCAGCAGTTACTTTCGAGGGAGGAACACCGGGGAGCTGTTTTTT
CASSYFRGRNTGELFF
>TRBJ1-1|TRBD1|TRBV5-1|NA
TGCGCCAGCGACCCGACGGACAGGTCACTCACTGAAGCTTTCTTT
CASDPTDRSLTEAFF
>TRBJ2-7|TRBD2|TRBV5-6|NA
TGTGCCAGCAGCCTACGGGGTAGCGGGGCCTCCTACGAGCAGTACTTC
CASSLRGSGASYEQYF
>TRBJ2-3|NA|TRBV28|NA
TGTGCCAGCAGTTACCTAGGCACGCAGTATTTT
CASSYLGTQYF
>TRBJ1-1|NA|TRBV10-3|NA
TGTGCCATCAGTGAGTACAATGAAGCTTTCTTT
CAISEYNEAFF
>TRBJ2-7|NA|TRBV5-8|NA
TGTGCCAGCAGCTCCAGACAGACCGAGCAGTACTTC
CASSSRQTEQYF
>TRBJ2-5|NA|TRBV2|NA
TGTGCCAGCAGTGACGCGGGAACCTCCCGGTCCGGCCAAGAGACCCAGTACTTC
CASSDAGTSRSGQETQYF
>TRBJ2-7|TRBD1|TRBV2|once
TGTGCCAGCAGTCTCACAACAGGGGGATTGACCTACGAGCAGTACTTC
CASSLTTGGLTYEQYF
>TRBJ1-5|TRBD1|TRBV27|NA
TGTGCCAGCAGTTTCAGGGGGAGCAATCAGCCCCAGCATTTT
CASSFRGSNQPQHF
>TRBJ1-4|NA|TRBV2|NA
TGTGCCAGCAGTTACCTCCCAGGAAATGAAAAACTGTTTTTT
CASSYLPGNEKLFF
>TRBJ1-6|TRBD1|TRBV28|NA
TGTGCCAGCAGTTTATACTTGGGACAGGGCCCCTCACCCCTCCACTTT
CASSLYLGQGPSPLHF
>TRBJ2-7|NA|TRBV28|NA
TGTGCCAGCAGTTTCCCCCCTGAGTACGAGCAGTACTTC
CASSFPPEYEQYF
>TRBJ1-1|TRBD1|TRBV6-5|few
TGTGCCATAACAGGGGCGGGGAACACTGAAGCTTTCTTT
CAITGAGNTEAFF
>TRBJ1-4|TRBD1|TRBV6-6|NA
TGTGCCAGCAGTTATGGGGACAGGGTTGGTGAAAAACTGTTTTTT
CASSYGDRVGEKLFF
>TRBJ2-7|NA|TRBV28|NA
TGTGCCAGCAGTGGTAATTACAGGGGGGGCAGGTACGAGCAGTACTTC
CASSGNYRGGRYEQYF
>TRBJ1-2|NA|TRBV3-1/TRBV3-2|NA
TGTGCCAGCAGCCAAGCAGCAGGGGTCTATGGCTACACCTTC
CASSQAAGVYGYTF
>TRBJ1-2|NA|TRBV6-5|NA
TGTGCCAGCAGCGCGGAGACTCAAGTCCTCTATGGCTACACCTTC
CASSAETQVLYGYTF
>TRBJ1-1|TRBD1|TRBV7-2|NA
TGTGCCAGCAGGCGACAGGGGGGCATGAACACTGAAGCTTTCTTT
CASRRQGGMNTEAFF
>TRBJ1-2|TRBD1|TRBV28|NA
TGTGCCAGCAGTCCCGACAGGGGGCTAGGCTACACCTTC
CASSPDRGLGYTF
>TRBJ1-2|NA|TRBV6-2/TRBV6-3|many
TGTGCCAGCAGTTGGGTGAATCAAGCAGGGACCTTC
CASSWVNQAGTF